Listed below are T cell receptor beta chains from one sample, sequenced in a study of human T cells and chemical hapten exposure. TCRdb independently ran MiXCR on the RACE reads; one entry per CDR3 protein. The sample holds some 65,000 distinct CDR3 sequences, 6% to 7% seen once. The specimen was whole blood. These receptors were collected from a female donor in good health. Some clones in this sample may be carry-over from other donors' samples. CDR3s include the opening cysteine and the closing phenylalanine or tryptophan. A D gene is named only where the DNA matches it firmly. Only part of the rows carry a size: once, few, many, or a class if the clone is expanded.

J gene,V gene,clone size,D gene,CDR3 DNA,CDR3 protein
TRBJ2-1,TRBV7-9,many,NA,TGTGCCAGCAGCTTAGCGGGAAGCGACAATGAGCAGTTCTTC,CASSLAGSDNEQFF
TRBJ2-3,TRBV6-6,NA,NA,TGTGCCAGCAGTTACATATTCGGGACAGATACGCAGTATTTT,CASSYIFGTDTQYF
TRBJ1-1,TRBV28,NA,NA,TGTGCCAGCAGTTTAAAGGTTCCTCCTGAAGCTTTCTTT,CASSLKVPPEAFF
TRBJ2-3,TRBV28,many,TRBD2,TGTGCCAGCAGTTCGCGGGGACTAGCGGGAGCAGATACGCAGTATTTT,CASSSRGLAGADTQYF
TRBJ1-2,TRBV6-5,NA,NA,TGTGCCAGCAGTTATGGGGGGGCTTTTAACTATGGCTACACCTTC,CASSYGGAFNYGYTF
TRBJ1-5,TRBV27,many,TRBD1,TGTGCCAGCAGTTTAATCGGACAGGGAGGTAATCAGCCCCAGCATTTT,CASSLIGQGGNQPQHF
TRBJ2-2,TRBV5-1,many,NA,TGCGCCAGCAGCTTAGGGGTTACCGGGGAGCTGTTTTTT,CASSLGVTGELFF
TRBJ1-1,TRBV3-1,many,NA,TGTGCCAGCAGGCCCAAAGGGAAAAACACTGAAGCTTTCTTT,CASRPKGKNTEAFF
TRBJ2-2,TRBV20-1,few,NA,TGCAGTGCTAGAGCCTCAGTCCTAGCAGACACCGGGGAGCTGTTTTTT,CSARASVLADTGELFF
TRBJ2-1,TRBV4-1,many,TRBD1,TGCGCCAGCAGCCGACAACAGGGGTATGAGCAGTTCTTC,CASSRQQGYEQFF
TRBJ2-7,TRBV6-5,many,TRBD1,TGTGCCAGCAGTTACCCTATACCCGGGACAGGGATCCACGAGCAGTACTTC,CASSYPIPGTGIHEQYF
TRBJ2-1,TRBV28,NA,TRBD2,TGTGCCAGCAGTTCCCGACTAGCGGGGGGCAACAATGAGCAGTTCTTC,CASSSRLAGGNNEQFF
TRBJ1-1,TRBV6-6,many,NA,TGTGCCAGCAGTTTCGGGACTGCGAACAGTGAAGCTTTCTTT,CASSFGTANSEAFF
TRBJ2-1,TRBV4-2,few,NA,TGTGCCAGCAGCCAAGAGGGGGCTAGCGGCAACTACAATGAGCAGTTCTTC,CASSQEGASGNYNEQFF
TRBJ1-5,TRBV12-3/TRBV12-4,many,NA,TGTGCCAGCAGTCCCCAGGGGTCGGGCAATCAGCCCCAGCATTTT,CASSPQGSGNQPQHF
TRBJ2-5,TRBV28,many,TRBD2,TGTGCCAGCAGTTTCGGGAGGGGGTACCAAGAGACCCAGTACTTC,CASSFGRGYQETQYF
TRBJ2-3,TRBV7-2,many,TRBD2,TGTGCCAGCAGCTTTTTAGTTTCTAGCGGGAACCCTAGCACAGATACGCAGTATTTT,CASSFLVSSGNPSTDTQYF
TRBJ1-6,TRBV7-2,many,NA,TGTGCCAGCAGCCCGAGGGGTCCAGGGTTGGATTCACCCCTCCACTTT,CASSPRGPGLDSPLHF
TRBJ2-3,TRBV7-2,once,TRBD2,TGTGCCAGCAGAAGTTATAGCGGGAGTATCACAGATACGCAGTATTTT,CASRSYSGSITDTQYF
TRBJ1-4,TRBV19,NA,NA,TGTGCCAGTCTCTACGACAGCTCCTCAACTAATGAAAAACTGTTTTTT,CASLYDSSSTNEKLFF
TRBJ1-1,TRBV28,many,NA,TGTGCCAGCAGTTTGGAGGGGGTCAGACTTACCACTGAAGCTTTCTTT,CASSLEGVRLTTEAFF
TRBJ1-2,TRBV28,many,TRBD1,TGTGCCAGCAGTTTGGTGACAGGGGCTGGCTACACCTTC,CASSLVTGAGYTF
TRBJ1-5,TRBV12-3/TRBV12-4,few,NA,TGTGCCAGCACCTCAAGTAATAGCAATCAGCCCCAGCATTTT,CASTSSNSNQPQHF
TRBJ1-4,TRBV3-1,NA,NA,TGTGCCAGCAGCTCCCGATCAACTAATGAAAAACTGTTTTTT,CASSSRSTNEKLFF
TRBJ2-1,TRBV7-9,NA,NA,TGTGCCAGCAGCTACTTCAGCTCCTACAATGAGCAGTTCTTC,CASSYFSSYNEQFF
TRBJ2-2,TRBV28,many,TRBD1,TGTGCCAGCAGTTTGGGGGACAGTGGGGAGCTGTTTTTT,CASSLGDSGELFF
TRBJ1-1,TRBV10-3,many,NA,TGTGCCATCGGGACACCTAACACTGAAGCTTTCTTT,CAIGTPNTEAFF
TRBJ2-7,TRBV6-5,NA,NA,TGTGCCAGCAGTACTCGGGACTCCTACGAGCAGTACTTC,CASSTRDSYEQYF
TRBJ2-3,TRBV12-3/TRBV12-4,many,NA,TGTGCCAGCACGTCGGAGTTAGCTGGGGGAGATACGCAGTATTTT,CASTSELAGGDTQYF
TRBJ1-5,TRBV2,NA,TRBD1,TGTGCCAGCAGTGAATGGCCGGGACAGGGATTCTTATATAGCAATCAGCCCCAGCATTTT,CASSEWPGQGFLYSNQPQHF
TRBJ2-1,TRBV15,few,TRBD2,TGTGCCACCAGCAGAGATATACTAGCGGGTACTTACAATGAGCAGTTCTTC,CATSRDILAGTYNEQFF
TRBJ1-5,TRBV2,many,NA,TGTGCCAGCAGTCGGGGGATGGGTAATCAGCCCCAGCATTTT,CASSRGMGNQPQHF
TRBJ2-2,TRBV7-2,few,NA,TGTGCCAGCAGCTTCGCACGGACGAACACCGGGGAGCTGTTTTTT,CASSFARTNTGELFF
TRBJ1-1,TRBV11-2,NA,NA,TGTGCCAGCAGCTTGTGGGATGGCACTGAAGCTTTCTTT,CASSLWDGTEAFF
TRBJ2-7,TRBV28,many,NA,TGTGCCAGCAGTCCCCCCGGGACCCCCAACGAGCAGTACTTC,CASSPPGTPNEQYF
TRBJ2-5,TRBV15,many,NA,TGTGCCACCAGCAGAGCCCCGGGACACCGAGAGACCCAGTACTTC,CATSRAPGHRETQYF